The T cell receptor (beta chain) under discussion was sequenced for a study of blood T cell repertoires in COVID-19. Assay used: immunoSEQ multiplex PCR; TCRdb lists only in-frame clones, some missing. The data show approximately 450,000 clones, roughly 87% seen once. The CDR3 length is 12 residues. Germline CDR1 is LNHDA and CDR2 is SQIVND (reference sequence). Trimming removed 5 bases from V and 5 bases from J, with 7 bases in between. Source material: PBMCs or T cells enriched from blood (not recorded which). The origin of this receptor is a woman under 30 with acute COVID-19. The chain is built from TRBV19 and TRBJ1-5; D is unresolved. The CDR3 sequence is CASSGLYQPQHF. The CDR3 DNA reads TGTGCCAGTAGTGGGCTTTATCAGCCCCAGCATTTT.